What follows are 25 T cell receptor beta chains derived from one specimen sequenced in a study of shared T cell receptors in the human thymus. TCRdb keeps only in-frame clones here, not all; method: immunoSEQ multiplex PCR. This table has hundreds of thousands of clones, approximately 85% appearing once. The sample also formed part of further work on human thymus T cells.

Specimen: thymocytes. These receptors were obtained from a girl less than two years old with a congenital heart defect.

This clone was observed once. The rearrangement links TRBV7-8 to TRBJ2-3; possible D gene TRBD1, 6 bases. The V end lost 5 bases, the J end lost 2 bases, and 23 bases lay between the germline ends. CDR3 length equals 18 residues. Germline values: CDR1 SGHVS, CDR2 FQNEAQ. CDR3 in DNA: TGTGCCAGCAGCCGTCGAGGGGGACATACGACGGCCACAGATACGCAGTATTTT. This encodes CASSRRGGHTTATDTQYF.

This clone has a single count. The chain carries TRBV5-8 and TRBJ1-5, with D perhaps TRBD1 (6 bases). Germline V lookup: CDR1 SGHTS, CDR2 YDEGEE. The CDR3 is 14 residues long. The V and J ends lost 9 bases and 2 bases respectively, with 15 bases between them. The CDR3 sequence: CATTTGPGNQPQHF. In nucleotides, the CDR3 is TGTGCCACCACAACAGGGCCTGGCAATCAGCCCCAGCATTTT.

The chain carries TRBV7-9 and TRBJ2-1, with TRBD2 identical over 9 bases. J gave up 3 bases and V 3 bases, and 6 bases lay outside the gene matches. This CDR3 has 16 amino acids. Per the germline V gene, CDR1 is SEHNR and CDR2 is FQNEAQ (reference sequence). The CDR3 sequence is CASSFAGGTHYNEQFF. CDR3 coding DNA: TGTGCCAGCAGCTTCGCGGGGGGGACCCACTACAATGAGCAGTTCTTC.

The rearrangement joins TRBV7-2 to TRBJ2-1, with D perhaps matching TRBD2 (6 bases). This CDR3 contains 15 residues. V lost 5 bases and J lost 3, with 14 bases in between. Looked up from germline, CDR1 is SGHTA and CDR2 is FQGNSA. The CDR3 region is CASSPERGNYNEQFF. The CDR3 coding sequence is TGTGCCAGCAGCCCCGAACGGGGGAACTACAATGAGCAGTTCTTC.

The chain joins TRBV7-8 to TRBJ2-5, with D unclear. The CDR3 has 14 residues. V was pared by 7 bases and J by 3 bases, with 15 bases between. Germline V gives CDR1 SGHVS, CDR2 FQNEAQ. In nucleotides, the CDR3 is TGTGCCAGCACCATGGGTCCTGCGGAAGAGACCCAGTACTTC. Encoded protein: CASTMGPAEETQYF.

The V and J genes are TRBV6-1 and TRBJ2-7; 9 bases align to TRBD1. The V gene end was trimmed by 0 bases and the J gene end by 4 bases; junction bases not matched to a gene: 7. The CDR3 spans 16 residues. Germline CDR1 and CDR2: MNHNS and SASEGT. CDR3 loop: CASSEARDRAPYEQYF. In DNA, the CDR3 is TGTGCCAGCAGTGAAGCTAGGGACAGGGCTCCGTACGAGCAGTACTTC.

The rearrangement links TRBV19 to TRBJ2-7; 7 bases fit TRBD1. Germline V gives CDR1 LNHDA, CDR2 SQIVND (reference sequence). The CDR3 is 15 residues long. Trimming removed 4 bases from V and 7 bases from J; junction bases left unmatched: 13. This CDR3 is CASSSDRVGRSEQYF. The CDR3 DNA reads TGTGCCAGTAGTAGCGACAGGGTGGGACGGTCGGAGCAGTACTTC.

This chain connects TRBV28 to TRBJ2-1, with D unresolved. V lost 8 bases and J lost 6, with 14 bases in between. CDR1 and CDR2 (germline): MDHEN, SYDVKM. This CDR3 spans 13 amino acids. This CDR3 is CASRNQTRNEQFF. In DNA form, the CDR3 reads TGTGCCAGCCGAAATCAGACTCGCAATGAGCAGTTCTTC. Full variable domain (rest looked up from reference TRBV28 and TRBJ2-1): DVKVTQSSRYLVKRTGEKVFLECVQDMDHENMFWYRQDPGLGLRLIYFSYDVKMKEKGDIPEGYSVSREKKERFSLILESASTNQTSMYLCASRNQTRNEQFFGPGTRLTVL.

This CDR3 is CASSERGQSYGYTF. The CDR3 bases are TGTGCCAGCAGTGAACGGGGACAGAGCTATGGCTACACCTTC. The V gene is TRBV25-1, the J gene TRBJ1-2; 7 bases map to TRBD1. From germline, CDR1 is MGHDK and CDR2 SYGVNS. This CDR3 comprises 14 residues. The V segment lost 2 bases and the J segment 4 bases; nucleotides outside the gene matches: 4.

The chain uses TRBV6-1 and TRBJ2-5; possible D gene TRBD2, 7 bases. Germline CDR1 reads MNHNS; CDR2 reads SASEGT. Deletions cut 4 bases from V and 5 bases from J, with 20 bases between. The CDR3 covers 16 residues. The CDR3: CASSARDRGAVETQYF. The CDR3 bases are TGTGCCAGCAGTGCCCGGGACCGGGGGGCCGTGGAGACCCAGTACTTC.

The rearrangement links TRBV19 to TRBJ1-2; D call uncertain. Deletions cut 4 bases from V and 4 bases from J, with 16 bases between. Germline-derived CDR1 and CDR2 are LNHDA and SQIVND (reference sequence). The CDR3 extends over 15 amino acids. In DNA form, the CDR3 reads TGTGCCAGTAGTACCACCCTCGGCGGGTTCTATGGCTACACCTTC. Translation: CASSTTLGGFYGYTF.

The V gene is TRBV9, the J gene TRBJ1-1, with 8 bases matching TRBD1. Germline values: CDR1 SGDLS, CDR2 YYNGEE. The CDR3 sequence is 15 residues long. With 0 bases clipped from V and 6 bases from J, the junction kept 7 bases outside the gene matches. CDR3 in amino acids: CASSVVDRVGSEAFF. The CDR3, as DNA: TGTGCCAGCAGCGTAGTGGACAGGGTCGGCTCTGAAGCTTTCTTT.

The gene calls are TRBV10-2 and TRBJ2-1; 8 bases line up with TRBD2. Germline V gene data show CDR1 as WSHSY and CDR2 as SAAADI. With 0 bases clipped from V and 5 bases from J, the junction kept 12 bases outside the gene matches. This CDR3 has 18 amino acids. DNA of the CDR3: TGCGCCAGCAGTGAGTCCCCTCGCGGGGGGCGGCCCAACAATGAGCAGTTCTTC. Translating gives CASSESPRGGRPNNEQFF.

This clone has more than one count but fewer than ten. The chain uses TRBV5-4 and TRBJ2-3, with 13 bases that match TRBD2. V lost 4 bases, J lost 6 bases, and 8 bases stayed unmatched. This CDR3 has 16 amino acids. CDR1 and CDR2 (germline): SGHNT, YYREEE (reference sequence). The CDR3 loop is CASSHELAGGQDTQYF. The DNA for the CDR3 is TGTGCCAGCAGCCACGAACTAGCGGGGGGGCAGGATACGCAGTATTTT.

V gene TRBV18 combines with J gene TRBJ1-4, with 10 bases fitting TRBD1. Germline trimming cut 4 bases from V and 5 bases from J; bases unmatched to any gene: 7. Germline CDR1 is KGHSH and CDR2 is LQKENI. The CDR3 consists of 16 residues. The CDR3 spells CASSHSTGGRNEKLFF. CDR3 sequence (DNA): TGTGCCAGCTCACACTCGACAGGGGGCAGGAATGAAAAACTGTTTTTT.

This sequence joins TRBV28 and TRBJ2-3; 10 bases line up with TRBD2. Germline V gene data show CDR1 as MDHEN and CDR2 as SYDVKM. Trimming took 3 bases from V and 4 from J; bases not matched to a gene: 4. The CDR3 sequence is 15 residues long. The chain's CDR3 is CASSFKRGGADTQYF. DNA of the CDR3: TGTGCCAGCAGTTTTAAGCGGGGGGGCGCAGATACGCAGTATTTT. Drawing the rest from reference TRBV28 and TRBJ2-3, the complete variable domain is DVKVTQSSRYLVKRTGEKVFLECVQDMDHENMFWYRQDPGLGLRLIYFSYDVKMKEKGDIPEGYSVSREKKERFSLILESASTNQTSMYLCASSFKRGGADTQYFGPGTRLTVL.

This clone was detected once. The rearrangement links TRBV9 to TRBJ2-5, with D unclear. Per germline, CDR1 SGDLS and CDR2 YYNGEE. With 0 bases removed from V and 6 bases from J, the gap between germline ends came to 9 bases. There are 13 residues in the CDR3. CDR3 sequence reads: CASSVGSEQTQYF. CDR3 sequence (DNA): TGTGCCAGCAGCGTAGGTTCGGAGCAGACCCAGTACTTC.

The chain uses TRBV27 and TRBJ1-1, with 7 positions matching TRBD1. J gave up 4 bases and V 2 bases, and 7 bases lay outside the gene matches. Germline V gene data show CDR1 as MNHEY and CDR2 as SMNVEV (reference sequence). This CDR3 has 15 amino acids. In nucleotides, the CDR3 is TGTGCCAGCAGTTTACCTGGACAGGAGGGCACTGAAGCTTTCTTT. Protein: CASSLPGQEGTEAFF.

This chain links TRBV9 with TRBJ1-6, with D hard to call. This CDR3 has 16 amino acids. V gave up 4 bases and J gave up 9 bases, with 20 bases separating them. Germline V CDR1 and CDR2: SGDLS, YYNGEE. The CDR3 loop is CASSPRSAPLGSPLHF. CDR3 DNA sequence: TGTGCCAGCAGCCCTCGTAGTGCTCCGCTTGGTTCACCCCTCCACTTT.

The rearrangement uses TRBV5-1 and TRBJ1-1, with a possible D match to TRBD1 (6 bases). Looked up from germline, CDR1 is SGHRS and CDR2 is YFSETQ. Trimming shortened V by 0 bases and J by 2 bases, and 20 bases separated the two germline ends. CDR3 length: 18 residues. CDR3 region: CASSLGPFTGRGNTEAFF. The CDR3 DNA reads as TGCGCCAGCAGCTTGGGCCCATTTACAGGGAGAGGAAACACTGAAGCTTTCTTT.

The chain couples TRBV25-1 to TRBJ1-2; perhaps TRBD1 as D (6 bases). CDR1 is MGHDK, CDR2 SYGVNS, per germline. There are 18 residues in the CDR3. The V gene lost 2 bases and the J gene lost 2 bases, with 21 bases spanning the gap. CDR3 sequence reads: CASSEDRPTTMPNYGYTF. CDR3 nucleotides: TGTGCCAGCAGTGAAGACAGGCCTACAACTATGCCCAACTATGGCTACACCTTC.

The chain carries TRBV5-1 and TRBJ2-4, with 8 bases fitting TRBD1. Per the germline V gene, CDR1 is SGHRS and CDR2 is YFSETQ. The CDR3 is 13 amino acids. Trimming removed 3 bases from V and 14 bases from J; junction bases left unmatched: 10. The CDR3 is CASSSDRGQGEYF. The CDR3 DNA reads TGCGCCAGCAGCTCCGACAGGGGTCAAGGGGAGTACTTC.

This CDR3 reads CASSLQETGSSYNEQFF. The DNA of the CDR3 is TGTGCCAGCAGCTTGCAGGAAACAGGGAGCTCCTACAATGAGCAGTTCTTC. This chain connects TRBV5-4 to TRBJ2-1, with a possible D match to TRBD1 (6 bases). Trimming cost V 1 base and J 0 bases, with 14 bases left between them. CDR3 length: 17 residues. CDR1 and CDR2 from the germline V gene are SGHNT and YYREEE (reference sequence).

The chain carries TRBV4-3 and TRBJ1-1; 8 positions match TRBD1. The CDR3 loop spans 15 amino acids. In germline, CDR1 is LGHNA, CDR2 YSLEER. Unmatched junction bases numbered 9, after V lost 0 bases and J lost 9 bases. CDR3 protein: CASSQDSSRTGKAFF. CDR3 bases: TGCGCCAGCAGCCAAGATAGTAGCCGGACAGGGAAAGCTTTCTTT.

This clone was recorded only once. The chain joins TRBV5-1 to TRBJ2-7, with 7 bases aligning to TRBD1. The V segment lost 3 bases and the J segment 5 bases; nucleotides outside the gene matches: 8. CDR1 is SGHRS and CDR2 is YFSETQ in the germline V gene. This CDR3 contains 14 residues. The CDR3 spells CASSYGQEVDEQYF. The CDR3 DNA is TGCGCCAGCAGCTATGGACAGGAGGTGGACGAGCAGTACTTC.